These 20 T cell receptor beta chains originate from one sample sequenced in a study of TIL therapy for anti-PD-1-resistant metastatic lung cancer (dated by TCRdb to 2020 to 2022). TCR beta CDR3 regions were amplified from genomic DNA by bias-controlled multiplex PCR with the immunoSEQ v3 hsTCRB kit. TCRdb mirrors the immuneACCESS table, restricted to in-frame sequences. Some clones are absent from its copies; in checked studies, under half trace to an unresolved V gene, and the reason for the others is unknown. This sample gives about 49,000 clones in total; approximately 79% of them show up just once. The top ten constitute over 13% of the sample. The time point label, as the study defines it: pre-treatment sample, taken before nivolumab and TIL therapy. The sequencing here drew on blood, taken at baseline. The receptors were sampled from a man between 65 and 85 years old with non-small cell lung cancer.

The chain has TRBV5-1 and TRBJ2-7; the D call may be TRBD1 or TRBD2 (5 bases each). V lost 4 bases and J 5 bases, leaving 16 bases between the germline ends. The CDR3 totals 14 residues. Germline CDR1 is SGHRS and CDR2 is YFSETQ. The CDR3 reads CASSPGPPVDEQYF. Here the CDR3 DNA reads TGCGCCAGCAGCCCGGGGCCCCCTGTAGACGAGCAGTACTTC.

This clone was detected a few times. This sequence joins TRBV28 and TRBJ2-7; the D is unclear. V was trimmed by 6 bases and J by 2 bases, leaving 8 bases between them. Germline CDR1 reads MDHEN; CDR2 reads SYDVKM. CDR3 size: 12 residues. Here the CDR3 reads CASSLVPYEQYF. The DNA for the CDR3 is TGTGCCAGCAGCCTAGTCCCCTACGAGCAGTACTTC. Complete variable domain (other parts from reference TRBV28 and TRBJ2-7): DVKVTQSSRYLVKRTGEKVFLECVQDMDHENMFWYRQDPGLGLRLIYFSYDVKMKEKGDIPEGYSVSREKKERFSLILESASTNQTSMYLCASSLVPYEQYFGPGTRLTVT.

This chain uses TRBV5-6 with TRBJ2-7, with a tentative D call TRBD2 (6 bases). V lost 4 bases to trimming and J lost 5 bases, with 13 bases between them. The CDR3 is 13 residues long. CDR1 and CDR2 (germline): SGHDT, YYEEEE. CDR3 in amino acids: CASSPRRANEQYF. CDR3 nucleotide sequence: TGTGCCAGCAGCCCACGGAGGGCGAACGAGCAGTACTTC.

J is TRBJ2-7 and V is TRBV28, with TRBD2 matching over 9 bases. CDR1 is MDHEN and CDR2 is SYDVKM in the germline V gene. The CDR3 runs 19 residues. Unmatched junction bases numbered 21, after V lost 5 bases and J lost 4 bases. The CDR3 DNA reads as TGTGCCAGCAGTCCCTCTCGGGCTAGCGGGGCCACGAGGAGGTACGAGCAGTACTTC. The encoded protein is CASSPSRASGATRRYEQYF.

J is TRBJ2-3 and V is TRBV28; 7 bases line up with TRBD1. This CDR3 is 15 amino acids long. Germline trimming cut 1 base from V and 3 bases from J; bases unmatched to any gene: 4. CDR1 MDHEN and CDR2 SYDVKM come from the germline V gene. The CDR3 DNA reads as TGTGCCAGCAGTTTATCCCACAGGGGAACAGATACGCAGTATTTT. Protein product: CASSLSHRGTDTQYF.

The chain recombines TRBV6-5 with TRBJ1-1; the D is unclear. The V gene lost 6 bases and the J gene lost 1 base, with 9 bases spanning the gap. Looked up from germline, CDR1 is MNHEY and CDR2 is SVGAGI. The CDR3 length is 13 residues. The CDR3 loop is CASSLRENTEAFF. DNA of the CDR3: TGTGCCAGCAGCTTAAGGGAGAACACTGAAGCTTTCTTT.

V is TRBV18 and J is TRBJ2-3; D gene uncertain. V shed 0 bases and J shed 2 bases, with 6 bases lying between them. Germline values: CDR1 KGHSH, CDR2 LQKENI. This CDR3 contains 14 residues. The CDR3, as DNA: TGTGCCAGCTCACCACCTGGGAACACAGATACGCAGTATTTT. Residues: CASSPPGNTDTQYF. Variable domain in full (rest from reference TRBV18 and TRBJ2-3): NAGVMQNPRHLVRRRGQEARLRCSPMKGHSHVYWYRQLPEEGLKFMVYLQKENIIDESGMPKERFSAEFPKEGPSILRIQQVVRGDSAAYFCASSPPGNTDTQYFGPGTRLTVL.

This rearrangement joins TRBV7-6 to TRBJ2-7; TRBD1 matches 7 bases. The junction had 10 bases not matched to a gene; V was cut back by 2 bases and J by 6 bases. The CDR3 runs to 15 residues. Germline V gives CDR1 SGHVS, CDR2 FNYEAQ. The CDR3 protein is CASSLSTGAEGEQYF. The CDR3 nucleotides read TGTGCCAGCAGCTTATCCACAGGGGCCGAGGGCGAGCAGTACTTC.

V usage is TRBV28 and J usage is TRBJ2-1; 10 bases match TRBD1. This CDR3 region has 15 residues. The V gene end was trimmed by 2 bases and the J gene end by 8 bases; junction bases not matched to a gene: 6. The germline CDR1 and CDR2 sequences are MDHEN and SYDVKM. The DNA for the CDR3 is TGTGCCAGCAGTTTAGGGGGACAGGGGTTGGATGAGCAGTTCTTC. This codes for CASSLGGQGLDEQFF.

DNA of the CDR3: TGTGCCAGCAGTTCTGGTCATACGCAGTATTTT. Translating it yields CASSSGHTQYF. The rearrangement uses TRBV6-5 and TRBJ2-3; no definite D call. Germline lookup yields CDR1 MNHEY and CDR2 SVGAGI. V was cut by 4 bases and J by 7 bases, with 6 bases left in between. This CDR3 contains 11 residues.

The chain uses TRBV4-3 and TRBJ1-1; D ambiguous. In germline, CDR1 is LGHNA, CDR2 YSLEER. V lost 3 bases to trimming and J lost 3 bases, with 8 bases between them. The CDR3 extends over 13 amino acids. The CDR3 DNA reads as TGCGCCAGCAGCCAGGCGAGGTACACTGAAGCTTTCTTT. Translating gives CASSQARYTEAFF.

V is TRBV5-4 and J is TRBJ1-1; 9 bases line up with TRBD1. V lost 4 bases to trimming and J lost 1 base; unmatched junction nucleotides: 5. The CDR3 loop spans 15 amino acids. Germline-derived CDR1 and CDR2 are SGHNT and YYREEE (reference sequence). CDR3 sequence reads: CASSIGTGTNTEAFF. Written as DNA, the CDR3 is TGTGCCAGCAGCATTGGGACAGGGACGAACACTGAAGCTTTCTTT.

The rearrangement joins TRBV28 to TRBJ1-6, with D uncertain. Trimming pared 2 bases from V and 4 bases from J, leaving 9 bases between. The CDR3 covers 15 residues. Germline V CDR1 and CDR2: MDHEN, SYDVKM. In DNA form, the CDR3 reads TGTGCCAGCAGTTTACGGTTGAGTTATAATTCACCCCTCCACTTT. Amino acid sequence: CASSLRLSYNSPLHF.

The chain uses TRBV21-1 and TRBJ1-4. TRBV21-1 represents a pseudogene. The CDR3 sequence is 15 residues long. CDR3 amino acids: CASSVRGDSNEKLFF. The DNA of the CDR3 is TGTGCCAGCAGCGTCCGGGGGGACTCTAATGAAAAACTGTTTTTT.

The chain uses TRBV29-1 and TRBJ2-6; possibly TRBD2 for D (5 bases). The germline gives CDR1 SQVTM, CDR2 ANQGSEA. Trimming removed 3 bases at V and 9 bases at J, with 15 bases between. The CDR3 length is 14 residues. CDR3 sequence (DNA): TGCAGCGTTGAGACCGGACTCCTCGGCAACGTCCTGACTTTC. This encodes CSVETGLLGNVLTF.

This CDR3 is CATTPGRANTEAFF. DNA of the CDR3: TGTGCCACTACACCGGGCAGGGCGAACACTGAAGCTTTCTTT. V usage is TRBV28 and J usage is TRBJ1-1; a weak D match, TRBD1 (5 bases). CDR3 length: 14 amino acids. V was cut by 10 bases and J by 1 base, with 16 bases left in between. Germline assignment: CDR1 MDHEN and CDR2 SYDVKM.

The CDR3 loop is CASSYSDSRVGEKLFF. Here the CDR3 DNA reads TGTGCCAGCAGTTACTCCGACAGCCGAGTTGGGGAAAAACTGTTTTTT. The chain joins TRBV6-5 to TRBJ1-4; maybe TRBD1 (5 bases). V was clipped by 0 bases and J by 8 bases, with 16 bases between them. Germline assignment: CDR1 MNHEY and CDR2 SVGAGI. CDR3 length: 16 residues.

This chain joins TRBV5-4 and TRBJ1-2; D is possibly TRBD1 (6 bases). Trimming left V 4 bases short and J 4 bases short, with 11 bases between. The CDR3 covers 13 residues. Looked up from germline, CDR1 is SGHNT and CDR2 is YYREEE (reference sequence). The CDR3 protein is CASSRQARYGYTF. CDR3 nucleotides: TGTGCCAGCAGCCGACAGGCCCGCTATGGCTACACCTTC.

The rearrangement links TRBV7-6 to TRBJ2-7, with TRBD2 matching 12 bases. The CDR3 spans 16 residues. CDR1 and CDR2 (germline): SGHVS, FNYEAQ. V lost 3 bases and J lost 3; bases outside the gene matches: 6. CDR3 residues: CASSLTSGSNVYEQYF. The CDR3 DNA reads TGTGCCAGCAGCTTGACTAGCGGGAGTAATGTCTACGAGCAGTACTTC.

The rearrangement links TRBV28 to TRBJ2-1, with TRBD2 identical over 7 bases. This CDR3 is 13 amino acids long. After removal of 8 bases from V and 10 bases from J, the junction contained 11 bases not matched to a gene. Per the germline V gene, CDR1 is MDHEN and CDR2 is SYDVKM. The CDR3, as DNA: TGTGCCAGCGCGGCGGGAGCAAAGGGGGAGCAGTTCTTC. Its protein is CASAAGAKGEQFF.